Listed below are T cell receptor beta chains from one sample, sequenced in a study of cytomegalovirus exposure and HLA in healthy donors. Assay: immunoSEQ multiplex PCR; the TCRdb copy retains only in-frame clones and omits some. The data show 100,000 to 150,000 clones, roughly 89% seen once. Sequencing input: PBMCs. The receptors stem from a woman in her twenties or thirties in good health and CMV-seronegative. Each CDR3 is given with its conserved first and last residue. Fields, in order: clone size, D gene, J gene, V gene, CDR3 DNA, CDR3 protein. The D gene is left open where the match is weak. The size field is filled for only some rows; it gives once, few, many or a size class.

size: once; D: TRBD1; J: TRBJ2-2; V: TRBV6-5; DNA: TGTGCCAGCAGTCGGGACAGGGGATCCGGGGAGCTGTTTTTT; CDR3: CASSRDRGSGELFF
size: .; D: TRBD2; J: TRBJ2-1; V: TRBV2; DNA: TGTGCCAGCAGGGGACTAGCGGTGTCCGGTGAGCAGTTCTTC; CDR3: CASRGLAVSGEQFF
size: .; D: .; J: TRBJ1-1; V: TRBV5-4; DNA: TGTGCCAGCAGCTCCTGGAACAGAGTGAACACTGAAGCTTTCTTT; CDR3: CASSSWNRVNTEAFF
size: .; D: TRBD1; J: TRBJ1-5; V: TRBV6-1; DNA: TGTGCCAGCAGTCCAGGGGGTAGTAGCAATCAGCCCCAGCATTTT; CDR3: CASSPGGSSNQPQHF
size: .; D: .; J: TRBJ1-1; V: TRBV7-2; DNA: TGTGCCAGCAGCTTAGGAGAAAACACTGAAGCTTTCTTT; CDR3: CASSLGENTEAFF
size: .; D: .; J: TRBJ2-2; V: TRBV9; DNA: TGTGCCAGCACCTATAGTGGGGCAAGGGGTACCGGGGAGCTGTTTTTT; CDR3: CASTYSGARGTGELFF
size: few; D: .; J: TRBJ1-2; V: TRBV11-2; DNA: TGTGCCAGCAGCTTAGAGGTCAGGGATGGCTACACCTTC; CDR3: CASSLEVRDGYTF
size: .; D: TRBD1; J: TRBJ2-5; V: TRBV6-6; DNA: TGTGCCAGCAGTTATCCTCAGGGGGCCCAAGAGACCCAGTACTTC; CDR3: CASSYPQGAQETQYF
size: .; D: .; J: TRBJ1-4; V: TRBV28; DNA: TGTGCCAGCAGGGGGCGTTTCTGGGGTGCAACTAATGAAAAACTGTTTTTT; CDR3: CASRGRFWGATNEKLFF
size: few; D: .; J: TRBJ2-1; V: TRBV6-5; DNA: TGTGCCAGCAGTGTGGACAGTCACAATGAGCAGTTCTTC; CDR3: CASSVDSHNEQFF
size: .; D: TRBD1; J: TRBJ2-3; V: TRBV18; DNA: TGTGCCAGCTCACCAATGAAACAGGGGATCGGCACAGATACGCAGTATTTT; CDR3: CASSPMKQGIGTDTQYF
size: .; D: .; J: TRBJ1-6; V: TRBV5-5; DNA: TGTGCCAGCAGCTTGGAAGGTGCAGGGGAGTCCTATAATTCACCCCTCCACTTT; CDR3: CASSLEGAGESYNSPLHF